The 7 T cell receptor beta chains listed next were all sequenced from one sample in a study of neurological immune-mediated disorders. TCRdb fed the 5' RACE reads into MiXCR, producing one record per CDR3 protein. The sample consists of approximately 31,000 distinct CDR3 sequences, roughly 4.4% of them appearing once. Sample: PBMCs. The source of these receptors is a man between 18 and 29 years old in good health.

At least ten counts were recorded for this clonotype. The chain combines TRBV27 with TRBJ2-3; D not resolved. The CDR3 consists of 14 residues. Trimming pared 5 bases from V and 3 bases from J, leaving 12 bases between. The V gene's germline CDR1 is MNHEY and CDR2 SMNVEV (reference sequence). The CDR3 bases are TGTGCCAGCAGTATCAGACCAAGGACAGATACGCAGTATTTT. Residues: CASSIRPRTDTQYF.

This clonotype came up many times. The V gene is TRBV29-1, the J gene TRBJ1-4; D gene ambiguous. Looked up from germline, CDR1 is SQVTM and CDR2 is ANQGSEA. CDR3 size: 12 residues. V dropped 4 bases and J dropped 5 bases, with 8 bases sitting between them. CDR3 coding DNA: TGCAGCGTTGTGATAGGCAATGAAAAACTGTTTTTT. Translation: CSVVIGNEKLFF.

This clonotype was counted ten times or more. The V call is TRBV5-1, the J call TRBJ1-2; 10 bases line up with TRBD1. Germline V gene sequence: CDR1 SGHRS, CDR2 YFSETQ. The CDR3 has 15 residues. V lost 4 bases, J lost 12 bases, and 15 bases stayed unmatched. CDR3 coding DNA: TGCGCCAGCAGCCAATCTCCCGGGACAGGGGTTTTAGACACCTTC. Its protein product is CASSQSPGTGVLDTF.

This clonotype was counted at least ten times. The J gene is TRBJ2-5, the V gene TRBV14; possibly TRBD2 for D (5 bases). Germline-derived CDR1 and CDR2 are SGHDN and FVKESK. The V gene lost 3 bases and the J gene lost 1 base, with 12 bases spanning the gap. This CDR3 contains 15 residues. The CDR3 loop is CASSQQLGVQETQYF. CDR3 nucleotide sequence: TGTGCCAGCAGCCAGCAGTTGGGAGTCCAAGAGACCCAGTACTTC.

In its sample, this clonotype was seen many times. The genes are TRBV11-2 and TRBJ2-7, with 7 bases lining up with TRBD1. CDR1 is SGHAT and CDR2 is FQNNGV in the germline V gene. CDR3 length equals 15 residues. With V trimmed by 5 bases and J by 0 bases, 7 bases remained unmatched. As DNA, the CDR3 is TGTGCCAGCAGCCGAAACGGGGACAGCTCCTACGAGCAGTACTTC. It translates to CASSRNGDSSYEQYF.

This clonotype occurred many times. This sequence joins TRBV5-1 and TRBJ2-6; the match to TRBD1 covers 7 bases. This CDR3 contains 17 residues. Per the germline V gene, CDR1 is SGHRS and CDR2 is YFSETQ. Trimming took 0 bases from V and 2 from J; bases not matched to a gene: 5. The CDR3 reads CASSLGPTGAGANVLTF. DNA of the CDR3: TGCGCCAGCAGCTTGGGACCCACAGGGGCTGGGGCCAACGTCCTGACTTTC.

This clonotype was found many times. The rearrangement uses TRBV12-3 or TRBV12-4 and TRBJ1-2; unclear D gene. V was shortened by 1 base and J by 0 bases, with 9 bases between the two germline ends. This CDR3 has 15 residues. The CDR3 DNA sequence: TGTGCCAGCAGTTTAGAGCCAGTTACTAACTATGGCTACACCTTC. The encoded protein is CASSLEPVTNYGYTF.